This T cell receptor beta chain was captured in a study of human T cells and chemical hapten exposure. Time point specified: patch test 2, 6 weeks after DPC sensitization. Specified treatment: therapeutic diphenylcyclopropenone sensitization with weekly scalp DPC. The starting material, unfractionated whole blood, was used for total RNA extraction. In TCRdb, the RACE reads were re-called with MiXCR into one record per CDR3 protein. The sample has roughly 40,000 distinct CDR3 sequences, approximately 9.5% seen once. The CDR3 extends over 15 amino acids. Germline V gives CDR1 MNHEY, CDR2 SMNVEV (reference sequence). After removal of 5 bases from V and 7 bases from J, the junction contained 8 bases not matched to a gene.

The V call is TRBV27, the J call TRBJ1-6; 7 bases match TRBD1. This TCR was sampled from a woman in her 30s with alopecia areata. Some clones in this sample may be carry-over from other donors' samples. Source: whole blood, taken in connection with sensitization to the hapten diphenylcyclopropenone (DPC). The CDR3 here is CASSLGTDSNSPLHF. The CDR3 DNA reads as TGTGCCAGCAGTCTCGGGACAGACAGCAATTCACCCCTCCACTTT.